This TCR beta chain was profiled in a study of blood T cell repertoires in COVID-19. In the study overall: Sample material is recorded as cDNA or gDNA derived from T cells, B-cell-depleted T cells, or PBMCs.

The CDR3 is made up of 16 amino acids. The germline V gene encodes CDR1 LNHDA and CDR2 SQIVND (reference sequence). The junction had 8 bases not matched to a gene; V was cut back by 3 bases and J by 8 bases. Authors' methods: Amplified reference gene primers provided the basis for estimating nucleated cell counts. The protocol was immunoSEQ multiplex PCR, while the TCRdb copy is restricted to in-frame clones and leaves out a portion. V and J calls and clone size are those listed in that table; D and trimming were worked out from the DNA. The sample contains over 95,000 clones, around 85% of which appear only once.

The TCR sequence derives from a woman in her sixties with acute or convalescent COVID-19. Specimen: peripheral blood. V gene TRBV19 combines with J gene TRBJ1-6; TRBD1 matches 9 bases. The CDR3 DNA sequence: TGTGCCAGTAGTATGAGCCAACAGGGGGCAGATTCACCCCTCCACTTT. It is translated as CASSMSQQGADSPLHF.